This paragraph covers one T cell receptor (beta chain) sequence. Some clones are missing from TCRdb's copy, which holds only in-frame ones; the method was immunoSEQ multiplex PCR. Of some 140,000 clones listed, about 94% are singletons. V was pared by 4 bases and J by 7 bases, with 10 bases between. The V gene's germline CDR1 is SGHTA and CDR2 FQGNSA. This CDR3 comprises 13 residues. These data originate in a study of control samples from healthy donors and cancer patients. Source material: blood. The rearrangement uses TRBV7-2 and TRBJ1-4; D unclear. This TCR derives from a man aged 35 to 55 in good health. CDR3 in DNA: TGTGCCAGCAGCTCCTATACTGGTGAAAAACTGTTTTTT. Its translation: CASSSYTGEKLFF.